Presented here are 22 T cell receptor beta chains from one specimen sequenced in a study of T cell responses to AZD1222 COVID-19 vaccine. The method was immunoSEQ multiplex PCR; TCRdb's version includes in-frame clones alone and lacks a portion of them. The sample lists approximately 300,000 clones; roughly 93% were seen once. The sample here was peripheral blood, taken 28 days after the second AZD1222 dose. The receptors originated from an adult who received the AZD1222 COVID-19 vaccine.

The genes are TRBV5-1 and TRBJ2-7, with 7 bases matching TRBD1. In germline, CDR1 is SGHRS, CDR2 YFSETQ. Losses at the gene ends were 2 bases for V and 4 bases for J; bases not matched to a gene: 3. The CDR3 runs 13 residues. The CDR3 DNA follows: TGCGCCAGCAGCTTCGGACAGGTTTACGAGCAGTACTTC. Residues: CASSFGQVYEQYF.

The CDR3 DNA reads TGTGCCAGCAGACCGAGGGGTGAAAAACTGTTTTTT. This encodes CASRPRGEKLFF. The chain carries TRBV12-3 or TRBV12-4 and TRBJ1-4; D possibly corresponds to TRBD1 (5 bases). With 6 bases removed from V and 7 bases from J, the gap between germline ends came to 9 bases. The CDR3 is made up of 12 amino acids.

V and J are TRBV27 and TRBJ2-4; 8 nucleotides align to TRBD1. This CDR3 is 18 amino acids long. Losses at the gene ends were 5 bases for V and 0 bases for J; bases not matched to a gene: 12. Per the germline V gene, CDR1 is MNHEY and CDR2 is SMNVEV (reference sequence). The CDR3: CASSGQGARVLAKNIQYF. CDR3 DNA sequence: TGTGCCAGCAGTGGTCAGGGGGCGAGGGTCTTAGCCAAAAACATTCAGTACTTC.

This chain joins TRBV19 and TRBJ2-7, with D possibly TRBD2 on 5 matching bases. CDR3 length equals 14 residues. CDR1 LNHDA and CDR2 SQIVND come from the germline V gene (reference sequence). V was clipped by 5 bases and J by 1 base, with 12 bases between them. The CDR3 region has the DNA TGTGCCAGTAGTGCGGGCCTATGGTCCTACGAGCAGTACTTC. This sequence encodes CASSAGLWSYEQYF.

The CDR3 reads CASGEGGAGTEAFF. The CDR3 bases are TGTGCTAGTGGCGAAGGGGGCGCAGGCACTGAAGCTTTCTTT. The chain couples TRBV12-5 to TRBJ1-1, with TRBD1 matching 7 bases. After removal of 6 bases from V and 4 bases from J, the junction contained 8 bases not matched to a gene. This CDR3 has 14 residues. Germline V gene data show CDR1 as LGHNT and CDR2 as FRNRAP.

This chain connects TRBV24-1 to TRBJ2-2; 8 bases match TRBD1. The CDR3 runs to 15 residues. Germline CDR1 and CDR2: KGHDR and SFDVKD. V lost 5 bases and J lost 1; bases outside the gene matches: 2. CDR3 protein: CATSGRGLNTGELFF. The CDR3 DNA reads TGTGCCACCAGTGGCAGGGGGCTGAACACCGGGGAGCTGTTTTTT.

The rearrangement links TRBV10-2 to TRBJ1-6; no definite D call. The CDR3 sequence is 15 residues long. Germline assignment: CDR1 WSHSY and CDR2 SAAADI. V was cut by 4 bases and J by 0 bases, with 7 bases left in between. The CDR3 spells CASSVGSSYNSPLHF. CDR3 nucleotide sequence: TGCGCCAGCAGTGTAGGGAGCTCCTATAATTCACCCCTCCACTTT.

V usage is TRBV6-5 and J usage is TRBJ1-1, with D perhaps TRBD1 (5 bases). Trimming took 7 bases from V and 0 from J, leaving 9 bases between them. Germline V gives CDR1 MNHEY, CDR2 SVGAGI. This CDR3 contains 13 residues. Written as DNA, the CDR3 is TGTGCCAGCAATACAGGTCTGAACACTGAAGCTTTCTTT. Encoded protein: CASNTGLNTEAFF.

The CDR3 bases are TGTGCCAGCAACCCCTCGGGCTGGACGAACACTGAAGCTTTCTTT. Translation gives CASNPSGWTNTEAFF. This chain links TRBV6-5 with TRBJ1-1; D not certain. This CDR3 has 15 residues. Trimming took off 7 bases at V and 1 base at J, with 16 bases between the two ends. Per the germline V gene, CDR1 is MNHEY and CDR2 is SVGAGI.

This clone was counted a single time. The CDR3 loop reads CASRPPLNPQHF. DNA of the CDR3: TGTGCCAGCAGACCTCCCTTGAACCCCCAGCATTTT. The rearrangement uses TRBV28 and TRBJ1-5; D gene unclear. The CDR3 is 12 amino acids. V was shortened by 6 bases and J by 10 bases, with 13 bases between the two germline ends. Per germline, CDR1 MDHEN and CDR2 SYDVKM.

V usage is TRBV7-8 and J usage is TRBJ2-7; TRBD2 is a possible D gene (6 bases). CDR1 and CDR2 (germline): SGHVS, FQNEAQ. This CDR3 spans 15 amino acids. The V end lost 5 bases, the J end lost 2 bases, and 16 bases lay between the germline ends. CDR3 region: CASSPGLAVPYEQYF. CDR3 coding DNA: TGTGCCAGCAGCCCTGGGTTAGCGGTTCCCTACGAGCAGTACTTC.

This rearrangement joins TRBV28 to TRBJ1-5; D gene ambiguous. This CDR3 has 13 residues. Germline V gene data show CDR1 as MDHEN and CDR2 as SYDVKM. V was shortened by 4 bases and J by 11 bases, with 15 bases between the two germline ends. Written as DNA, the CDR3 is TGTGCCAGCAGTTCCAACACCCCTCCGGCCCAGCATTTT. It yields the protein CASSSNTPPAQHF.

This rearrangement joins TRBV10-2 to TRBJ1-4, with D possibly TRBD1 on 5 matching bases. V was clipped by 7 bases and J by 3 bases, with 12 bases between them. Germline V lookup: CDR1 WSHSY, CDR2 SAAADI. CDR3 length equals 14 residues. Here the CDR3 DNA reads TGCGCCAGCATGCCAGGGCTTGCTAATGAAAAACTGTTTTTT. Translating it yields CASMPGLANEKLFF.

The CDR3 here is CAVVAGQGANEQFF. The CDR3 nucleotides read TGTGCTGTCGTGGCGGGACAGGGCGCCAATGAGCAGTTCTTC. This sequence joins TRBV10-3 and TRBJ2-1; TRBD1 matches 9 bases. The CDR3 extends over 14 amino acids. Germline V lookup: CDR1 ENHRY, CDR2 SYGVKD.

The genes are TRBV18 and TRBJ2-7, with 7 bases identical to TRBD1. Germline trimming cut 3 bases from V and 3 bases from J; bases unmatched to any gene: 5. The CDR3 length is 14 residues. Germline V CDR1 and CDR2: KGHSH, LQKENI. CDR3 protein: CASSPGQLDYEQYF. The CDR3 DNA is TGTGCCAGCTCACCGGGACAGCTAGACTACGAGCAGTACTTC.

The chain carries TRBV19 and TRBJ2-1; 12 bases match TRBD2. The CDR3 sequence is 16 residues long. Trimming at V came to 5 bases and at J to 5 bases, leaving 7 bases not matched to a gene. CDR1 and CDR2 (germline): LNHDA, SQIVND (reference sequence). The CDR3 sequence: CASSYGLAGINNEQFF. CDR3 nucleotides: TGTGCCAGTAGTTACGGACTAGCGGGGATAAACAATGAGCAGTTCTTC.

V and J are TRBV5-4 and TRBJ2-3, with 11 nucleotides matching TRBD2. CDR3 length: 16 residues. Germline V gene data show CDR1 as SGHNT and CDR2 as YYREEE (reference sequence). After removal of 4 bases from V and 4 bases from J, the junction contained 8 bases not matched to a gene. CDR3: CASSLLAGGLADTQYF. The CDR3 nucleotides read TGTGCCAGCAGCCTCTTAGCGGGGGGGCTTGCAGATACGCAGTATTTT.

V is TRBV7-2 and J is TRBJ1-5; 10 bases line up with TRBD1. V lost 5 bases to trimming and J lost 7 bases; unmatched junction nucleotides: 8. Germline CDR1 SGHTA, CDR2 FQGNSA. The CDR3 loop spans 15 amino acids. CDR3 coding DNA: TGTGCCAGCAGCCAAACCGGGACAGGGGACCAGCCCCAGCATTTT. This gives the protein CASSQTGTGDQPQHF.

This chain uses TRBV3-1 (or the pseudogene TRBV3-2) with TRBJ2-7; D may be TRBD1 or TRBD2 (5 bases each). CDR3 length: 16 amino acids. V lost 2 bases and J 7 bases, leaving 21 bases between the germline ends. Germline V gene lookup returns CDR1 LGHDT and CDR2 YNNKEL (reference sequence). CDR3 in DNA: TGTGCCAGCAGCCAACGGCTCCTAGGGGCCGCGGGTGAGCAGTACTTC. Amino acids: CASSQRLLGAAGEQYF.

This chain uses TRBV18 with TRBJ2-3; maybe TRBD1 (6 bases). The CDR3 runs 15 residues. Germline V lookup: CDR1 KGHSH, CDR2 LQKENI. The germline V and J ends were trimmed by 3 bases and 2 bases, with 12 bases remaining between them. The CDR3 bases are TGTGCCAGCTCACCGAAACAGGGCCACACAGATACGCAGTATTTT. Amino acids: CASSPKQGHTDTQYF.

The J gene is TRBJ2-7, the V gene TRBV18; D might be TRBD1 (5 bases). CDR3 length equals 12 residues. Trimming removed 6 bases from V and 2 bases from J, with 8 bases in between. Germline-derived CDR1 and CDR2 are KGHSH and LQKENI. The CDR3 reads CASSGHPYEQYF. The CDR3 nucleotides are TGTGCCAGCTCCGGACACCCCTACGAGCAGTACTTC.

The chain employs TRBV1 and TRBJ1-2. TRBV1 constitutes a pseudogene. The CDR3 totals 15 residues. CDR3 sequence: CTSAYRPPPHYGYTF. As DNA, the CDR3 is TGCACCAGCGCGTATAGGCCCCCTCCCCACTATGGCTACACCTTC.